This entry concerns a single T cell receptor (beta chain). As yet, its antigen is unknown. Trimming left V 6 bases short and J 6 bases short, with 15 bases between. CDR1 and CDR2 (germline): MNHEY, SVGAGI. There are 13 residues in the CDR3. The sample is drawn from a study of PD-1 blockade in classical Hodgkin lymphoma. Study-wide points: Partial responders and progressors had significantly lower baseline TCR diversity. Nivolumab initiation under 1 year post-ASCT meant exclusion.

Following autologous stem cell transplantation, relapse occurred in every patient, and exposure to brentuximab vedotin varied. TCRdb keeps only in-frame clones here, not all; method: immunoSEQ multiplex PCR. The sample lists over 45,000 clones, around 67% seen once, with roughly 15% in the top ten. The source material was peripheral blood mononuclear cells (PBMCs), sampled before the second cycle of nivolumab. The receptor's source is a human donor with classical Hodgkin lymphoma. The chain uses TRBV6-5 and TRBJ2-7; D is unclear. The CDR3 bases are TGTGCCAGCAGGGGGTTACTGCTGAGCGAGCAGTACTTC. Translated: CASRGLLLSEQYF.